The clone carrying this T cell receptor beta chain was observed a few times. The antigen is unknown. This sample was included in a study of T-cell memory formation after mild COVID-19. General study results and limits: Still unconfirmed is whether the second-wave clones peaking on day 37 recognized SARS-CoV-2. Balance between CD4 and CD8 was seen in clones contracting day 15 to 85, and a CD4+ lean was seen in later expanders. Mainly in CM and EM were contracting CD4+ clones; CD8+ were in EMRA.

The germline CDR1 and CDR2 sequences are GTSNPN and SVGIG (reference sequence). The CDR3 length is 18 residues. Unmatched junction bases numbered 15, after V lost 2 bases and J lost 3 bases. TCRdb called the 5' RACE reads again in MiXCR, with one record for every CDR3 protein. The data hold about 40,000 distinct CDR3 sequences, with about 6.1% observed a single time. The TCR was taken from an adult who had mild COVID-19 (a few samples of this study predate the infection). Cell type and time point are not known. The chain combines TRBV30 with TRBJ2-4; TRBD1 aligns across 8 bases. Sequencing input: PBMCs or a T cell subset sorted from them (not recorded which). This CDR3 reads CAWSPRARGQLGKNIQYF. The CDR3 nucleotides are TGTGCCTGGAGTCCAAGGGCCAGGGGGCAGTTGGGCAAAAACATTCAGTACTTC.